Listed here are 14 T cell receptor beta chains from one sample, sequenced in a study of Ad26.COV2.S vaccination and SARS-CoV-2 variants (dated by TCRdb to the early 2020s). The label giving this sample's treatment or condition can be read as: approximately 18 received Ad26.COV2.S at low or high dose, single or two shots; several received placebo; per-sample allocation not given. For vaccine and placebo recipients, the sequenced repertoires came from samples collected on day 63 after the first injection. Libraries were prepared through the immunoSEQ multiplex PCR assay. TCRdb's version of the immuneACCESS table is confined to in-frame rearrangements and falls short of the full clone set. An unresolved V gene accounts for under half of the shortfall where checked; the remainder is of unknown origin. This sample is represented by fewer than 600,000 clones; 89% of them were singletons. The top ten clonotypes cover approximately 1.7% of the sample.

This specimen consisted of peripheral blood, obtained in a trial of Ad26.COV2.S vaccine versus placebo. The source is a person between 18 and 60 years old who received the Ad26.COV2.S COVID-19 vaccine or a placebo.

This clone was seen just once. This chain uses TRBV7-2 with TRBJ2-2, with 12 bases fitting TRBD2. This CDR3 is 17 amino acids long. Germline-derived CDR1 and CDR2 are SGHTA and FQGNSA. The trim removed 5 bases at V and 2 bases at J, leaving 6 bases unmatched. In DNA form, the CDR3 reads TGTGCCAGCAGCCCCCTAGCGGGGGGGGTAAACACCGGGGAGCTGTTTTTT. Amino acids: CASSPLAGGVNTGELFF.

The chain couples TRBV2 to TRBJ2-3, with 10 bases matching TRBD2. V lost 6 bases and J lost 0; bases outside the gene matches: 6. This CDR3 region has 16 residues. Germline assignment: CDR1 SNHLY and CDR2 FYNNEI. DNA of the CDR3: TGTGCCAGCAGACGACTAGCGGGCACTAGCACAGATACGCAGTATTTT. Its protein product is CASRRLAGTSTDTQYF.

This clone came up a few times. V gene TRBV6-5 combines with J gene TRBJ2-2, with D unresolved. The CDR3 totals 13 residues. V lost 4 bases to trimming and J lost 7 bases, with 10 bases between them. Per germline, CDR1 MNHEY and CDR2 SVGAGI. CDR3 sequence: CASSLWGLGELFF. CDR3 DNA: TGTGCCAGCAGTTTATGGGGTCTCGGGGAGCTGTTTTTT.

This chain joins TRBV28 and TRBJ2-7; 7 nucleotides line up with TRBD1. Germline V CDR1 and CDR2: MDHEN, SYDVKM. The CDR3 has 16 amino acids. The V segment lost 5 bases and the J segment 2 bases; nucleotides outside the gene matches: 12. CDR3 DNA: TGTGCCAGCAGTCCCGCCAGACAGGGTATGGCCTACGAGCAGTACTTC. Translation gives CASSPARQGMAYEQYF.

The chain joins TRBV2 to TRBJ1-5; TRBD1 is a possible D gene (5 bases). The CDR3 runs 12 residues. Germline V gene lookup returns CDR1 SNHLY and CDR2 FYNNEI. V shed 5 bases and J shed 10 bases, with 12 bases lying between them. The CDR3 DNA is TGTGCCAGCAGTCTCCAACAGGCCCCCCAGCATTTT. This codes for CASSLQQAPQHF.

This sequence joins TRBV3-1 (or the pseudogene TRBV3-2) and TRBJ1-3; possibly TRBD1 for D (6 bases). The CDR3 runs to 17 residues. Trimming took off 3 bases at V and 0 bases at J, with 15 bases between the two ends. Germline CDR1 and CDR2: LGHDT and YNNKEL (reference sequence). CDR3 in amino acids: CASSHRYRELSGNTIYF. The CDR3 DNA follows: TGTGCCAGCAGCCATAGATACAGGGAACTCTCTGGAAACACCATATATTTT.

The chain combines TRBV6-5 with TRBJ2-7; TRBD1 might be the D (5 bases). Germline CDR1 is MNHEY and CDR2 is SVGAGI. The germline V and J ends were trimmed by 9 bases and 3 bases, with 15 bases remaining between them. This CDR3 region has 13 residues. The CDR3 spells CASLETVGYEQYF. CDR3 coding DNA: TGTGCCAGTTTGGAGACAGTAGGCTACGAGCAGTACTTC.

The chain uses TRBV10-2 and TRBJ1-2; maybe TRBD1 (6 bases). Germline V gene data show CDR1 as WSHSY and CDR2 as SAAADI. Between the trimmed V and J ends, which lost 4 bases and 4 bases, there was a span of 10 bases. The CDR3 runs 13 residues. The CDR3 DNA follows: TGCGCCAGCAGTGGCCGGGACACCTATGGCTACACCTTC. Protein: CASSGRDTYGYTF.

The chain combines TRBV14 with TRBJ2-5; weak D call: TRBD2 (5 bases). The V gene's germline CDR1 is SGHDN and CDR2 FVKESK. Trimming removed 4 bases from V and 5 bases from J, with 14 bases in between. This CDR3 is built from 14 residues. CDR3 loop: CASSPRVAAETQYF. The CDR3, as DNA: TGTGCCAGCAGCCCGAGGGTAGCAGCGGAGACCCAGTACTTC.

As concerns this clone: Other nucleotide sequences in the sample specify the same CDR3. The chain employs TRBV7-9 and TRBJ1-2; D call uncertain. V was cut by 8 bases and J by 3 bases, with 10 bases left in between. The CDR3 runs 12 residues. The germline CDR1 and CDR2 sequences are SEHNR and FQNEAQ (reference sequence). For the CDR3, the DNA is TGTGCCAGCTCACTTGGGGACTATGGCTACACCTTC. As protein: CASSLGDYGYTF. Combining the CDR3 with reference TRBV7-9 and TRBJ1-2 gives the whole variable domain DTGVSQNPRHKITKRGQNVTFRCDPISEHNRLYWYRQTLGQGPEFLTYFQNEAQLEKSRLLSDRFSAERPKGSFSTLEIQRTEQGDSAMYLCASSLGDYGYTFGSGTRLTVV.

This CDR3 reads CASSYLTGDTEAFF. CDR3 in DNA: TGTGCCAGCAGTTACCTGACAGGGGATACTGAAGCTTTCTTT. This chain uses TRBV6-5 with TRBJ1-1; the match to TRBD1 covers 8 bases. This CDR3 is built from 14 residues. V was clipped by 2 bases and J by 5 bases; unmatched bases: 4. CDR1 MNHEY and CDR2 SVGAGI come from the germline V gene.

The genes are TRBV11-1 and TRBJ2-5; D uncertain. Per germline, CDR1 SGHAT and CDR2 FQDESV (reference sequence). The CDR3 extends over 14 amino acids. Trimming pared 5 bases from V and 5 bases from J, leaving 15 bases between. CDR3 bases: TGTGCCAGCAGCCTCGACCTTTTAGGGGAGACCCAGTACTTC. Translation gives CASSLDLLGETQYF.

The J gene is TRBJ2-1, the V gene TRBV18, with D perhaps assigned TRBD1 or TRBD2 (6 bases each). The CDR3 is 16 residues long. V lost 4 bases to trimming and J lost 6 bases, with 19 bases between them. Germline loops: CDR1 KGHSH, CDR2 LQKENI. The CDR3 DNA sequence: TGTGCCAGCTCACTTCAGGGGCGGAGGGAGTCCAATGAGCAGTTCTTC. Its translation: CASSLQGRRESNEQFF.

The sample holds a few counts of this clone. Here the CDR3 reads CASSRGRATEQYF. In DNA, the CDR3 is TGTGCCAGCAGTCGGGGGAGGGCCACGGAGCAGTACTTC. This sequence joins TRBV27 and TRBJ2-7; 7 bases are shared with TRBD2. The CDR3 has 13 amino acids. V gave up 5 bases and J gave up 7 bases; unmatched junction bases: 8. The germline gives CDR1 MNHEY, CDR2 SMNVEV (reference sequence).